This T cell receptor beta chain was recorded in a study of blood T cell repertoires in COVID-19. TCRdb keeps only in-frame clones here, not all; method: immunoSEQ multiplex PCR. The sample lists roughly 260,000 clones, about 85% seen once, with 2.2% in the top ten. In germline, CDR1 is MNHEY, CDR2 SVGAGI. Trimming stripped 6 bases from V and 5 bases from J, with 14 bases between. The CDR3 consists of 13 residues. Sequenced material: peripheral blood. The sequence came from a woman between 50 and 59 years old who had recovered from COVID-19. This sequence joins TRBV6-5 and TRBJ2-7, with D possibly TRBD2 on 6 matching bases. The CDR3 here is CASSSGGWNEQYF. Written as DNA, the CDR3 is TGTGCCAGCAGCAGTGGAGGGTGGAACGAGCAGTACTTC.